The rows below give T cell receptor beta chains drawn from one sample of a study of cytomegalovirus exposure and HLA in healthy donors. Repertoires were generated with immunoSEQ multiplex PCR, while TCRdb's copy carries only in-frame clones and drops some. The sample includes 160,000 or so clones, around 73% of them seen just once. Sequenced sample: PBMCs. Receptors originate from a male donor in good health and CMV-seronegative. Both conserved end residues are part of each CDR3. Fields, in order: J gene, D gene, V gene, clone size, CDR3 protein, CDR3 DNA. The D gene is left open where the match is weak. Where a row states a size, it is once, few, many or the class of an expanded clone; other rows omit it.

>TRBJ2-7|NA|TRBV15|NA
CATSREGPNEQYF
TGTGCCACCAGCAGAGAGGGGCCTAACGAGCAGTACTTC
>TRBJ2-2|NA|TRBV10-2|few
CASRGAENTGELFF
TGCGCCAGCAGGGGAGCGGAGAACACCGGGGAGCTGTTTTTT
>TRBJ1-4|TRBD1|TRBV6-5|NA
CASSFGTATNEKLFF
TGTGCCAGCAGTTTCGGGACAGCAACTAATGAAAAACTGTTTTTT
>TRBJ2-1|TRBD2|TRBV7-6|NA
CASSLGTSGRNEQFF
TGTGCCAGCAGCTTGGGGACTAGCGGGAGGAATGAGCAGTTCTTC
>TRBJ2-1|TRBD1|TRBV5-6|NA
CASSSPGTGGRWDEQFF
TGTGCCAGCAGCTCCCCCGGGACAGGGGGACGGTGGGATGAGCAGTTCTTC
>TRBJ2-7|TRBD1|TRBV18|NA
CASSPPGQLSYEQYF
TGTGCCAGCTCACCACCGGGACAGCTTTCCTACGAGCAGTACTTC
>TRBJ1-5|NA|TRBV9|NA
CASSVGQDGNQPQHF
TGTGCCAGCAGCGTAGGACAGGACGGCAATCAGCCCCAGCATTTT
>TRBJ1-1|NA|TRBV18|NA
CASSPPGSSTEAFF
TGTGCCAGCTCGCCACCCGGGAGTAGCACTGAAGCTTTCTTT
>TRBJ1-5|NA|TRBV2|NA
CASRRQNDQPQHF
TGTGCCAGCAGGAGACAGAACGATCAGCCCCAGCATTTT
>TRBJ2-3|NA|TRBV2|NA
CASSSEGREADTQYF
TGTGCCAGCAGTTCGGAGGGCCGGGAAGCAGATACGCAGTATTTT
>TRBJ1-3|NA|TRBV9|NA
CASSTSSGRGNTIYF
TGTGCCAGCTCTACCTCTTCAGGGAGGGGAAACACCATATATTTT
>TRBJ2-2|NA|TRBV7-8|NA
CASSLGGQGSGELFF
TGTGCCAGCAGCTTAGGAGGCCAGGGAAGCGGGGAGCTGTTTTTT
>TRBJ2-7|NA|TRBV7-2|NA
CASSPGTRTYEQYF
TGTGCCAGCAGCCCTGGGACTCGTACCTACGAGCAGTACTTC
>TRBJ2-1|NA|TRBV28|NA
CASSLRLARNEQFF
TGTGCCAGCAGTCTCCGTCTAGCGCGCAATGAGCAGTTCTTC
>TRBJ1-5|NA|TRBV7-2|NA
CASSPPNQPQHF
TGTGCCAGCAGCCCTCCGAATCAGCCCCAGCATTTT
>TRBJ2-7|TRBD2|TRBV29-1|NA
CSIPGGYPYEQYF
TGCAGCATTCCGGGGGGATACCCCTACGAGCAGTACTTC
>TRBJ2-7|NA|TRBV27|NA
CASSLSGPSSYEQYF
TGTGCCAGCAGTTTGAGTGGGCCGAGCTCCTACGAGCAGTACTTC
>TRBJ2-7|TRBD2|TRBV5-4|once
CASSQAGGYKEYF
TGTGCCAGCAGCCAAGCGGGGGGCTACAAGGAGTACTTC
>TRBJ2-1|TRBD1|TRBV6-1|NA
CASDQDRGPQEQFF
TGTGCCAGCGACCAGGACAGGGGGCCACAGGAGCAGTTCTTC
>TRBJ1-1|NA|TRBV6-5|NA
CASSYSFGTEAFF
TGTGCCAGCAGTTACTCCTTCGGGACTGAAGCTTTCTTT
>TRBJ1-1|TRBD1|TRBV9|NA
CASSNRDRGLMNTEAFF
TGTGCCAGCAGCAACCGGGACAGGGGGCTTATGAACACTGAAGCTTTCTTT
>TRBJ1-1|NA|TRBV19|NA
CASSIDGGNTEAFF
TGTGCCAGTAGTATCGACGGGGGGAACACTGAAGCTTTCTTT
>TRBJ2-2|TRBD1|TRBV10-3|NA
CAIRNSRQGGTGELFF
TGTGCCATCAGAAATTCGAGACAGGGGGGCACCGGGGAGCTGTTTTTT
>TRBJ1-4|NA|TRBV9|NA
CASSVAGASEKLFF
TGTGCCAGCAGCGTAGCTGGGGCGAGTGAAAAACTGTTTTTT
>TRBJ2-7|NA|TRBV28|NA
CASSTSPGDSYEQYF
TGTGCCAGCAGTACATCCCCGGGGGACTCCTACGAGCAGTACTTC
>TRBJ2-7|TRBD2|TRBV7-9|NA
CASSFSGGVYEQYF
TGTGCCAGCAGCTTTAGCGGGGGGGTCTACGAGCAGTACTTC
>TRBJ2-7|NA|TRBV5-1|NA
CASSLDAGYSYEQYF
TGCGCCAGCAGCTTGGACGCGGGTTACTCCTACGAGCAGTACTTC
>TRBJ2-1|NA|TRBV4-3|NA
CASSQGAANNEQFF
TGCGCCAGCAGCCAAGGCGCAGCGAACAATGAGCAGTTCTTC
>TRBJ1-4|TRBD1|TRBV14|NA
CASSQNTGGREKLFF
TGTGCCAGCAGCCAAAATACAGGGGGTCGCGAAAAACTGTTTTTT
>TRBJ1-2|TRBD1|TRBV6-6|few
CASNTGGEYGYTF
TGTGCCAGCAATACAGGGGGCGAATATGGCTACACCTTC
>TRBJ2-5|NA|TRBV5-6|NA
CASSLRAGRGKETQYF
TGTGCCAGCAGCTTGAGGGCAGGGCGTGGGAAGGAGACCCAGTACTTC
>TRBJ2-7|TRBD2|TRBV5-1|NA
CASSGGAGNTYEQYF
TGCGCCAGCAGCGGGGGAGCGGGAAACACCTACGAGCAGTACTTC
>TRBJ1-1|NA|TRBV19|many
CASSIGVGTEAFF
TGTGCCAGTAGTATCGGGGTCGGGACTGAAGCTTTCTTT
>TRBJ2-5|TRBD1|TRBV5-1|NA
CASSLGQGVLGTQYF
TGCGCCAGCAGCTTGGGCCAGGGGGTCTTAGGGACCCAGTACTTC
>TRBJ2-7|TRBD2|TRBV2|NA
CASRDGRGGYEQYF
TGTGCCAGCAGGGACGGGAGGGGGGGGTACGAGCAGTACTTC
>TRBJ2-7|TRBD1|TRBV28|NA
CASSPGTGAYEQYF
TGTGCCAGCAGTCCCGGGACAGGGGCCTACGAGCAGTACTTC
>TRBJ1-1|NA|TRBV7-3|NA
CASASYGGATEAFF
TGTGCCAGCGCCTCCTATGGGGGGGCCACTGAAGCTTTCTTT
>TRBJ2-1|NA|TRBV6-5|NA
CASSYLQGPYNEQFF
TGTGCCAGCAGTTACTTGCAGGGCCCCTACAATGAGCAGTTCTTC
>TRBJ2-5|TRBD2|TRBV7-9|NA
CASSPLSSSGVGETQYF
TGTGCCAGCAGCCCTCTTTCATCTAGCGGTGTAGGAGAGACCCAGTACTTC
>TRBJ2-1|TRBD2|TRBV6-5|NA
CASSFRTSGPNEQFF
TGTGCCAGCAGTTTTCGGACTAGCGGTCCCAATGAGCAGTTCTTC
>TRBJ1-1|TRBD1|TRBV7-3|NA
CASSLRQDRAAFF
TGTGCCAGCAGCTTGAGACAGGACAGGGCGGCTTTCTTT
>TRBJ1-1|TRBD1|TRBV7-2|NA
CASSLAQGVYTEAFF
TGTGCCAGCAGCTTAGCTCAGGGGGTATATACTGAAGCTTTCTTT
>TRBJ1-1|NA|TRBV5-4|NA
CASSSGNTEAFF
TGTGCCAGCAGCTCGGGGAACACTGAAGCTTTCTTT